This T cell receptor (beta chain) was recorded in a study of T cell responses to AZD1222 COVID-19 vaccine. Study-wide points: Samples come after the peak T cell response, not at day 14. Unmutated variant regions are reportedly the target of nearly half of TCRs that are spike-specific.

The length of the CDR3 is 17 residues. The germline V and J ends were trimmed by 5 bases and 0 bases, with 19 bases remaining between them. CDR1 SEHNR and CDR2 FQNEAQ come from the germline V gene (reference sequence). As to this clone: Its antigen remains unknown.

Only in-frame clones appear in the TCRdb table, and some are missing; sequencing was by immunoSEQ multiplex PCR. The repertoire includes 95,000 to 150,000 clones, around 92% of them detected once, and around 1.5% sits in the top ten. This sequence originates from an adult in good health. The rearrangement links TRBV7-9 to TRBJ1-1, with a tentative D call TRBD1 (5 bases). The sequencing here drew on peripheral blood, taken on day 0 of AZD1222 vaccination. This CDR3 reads CASSPTASRGLNTEAFF. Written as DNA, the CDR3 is TGTGCCAGCAGCCCGACGGCTTCTAGGGGTTTGAACACTGAAGCTTTCTTT.